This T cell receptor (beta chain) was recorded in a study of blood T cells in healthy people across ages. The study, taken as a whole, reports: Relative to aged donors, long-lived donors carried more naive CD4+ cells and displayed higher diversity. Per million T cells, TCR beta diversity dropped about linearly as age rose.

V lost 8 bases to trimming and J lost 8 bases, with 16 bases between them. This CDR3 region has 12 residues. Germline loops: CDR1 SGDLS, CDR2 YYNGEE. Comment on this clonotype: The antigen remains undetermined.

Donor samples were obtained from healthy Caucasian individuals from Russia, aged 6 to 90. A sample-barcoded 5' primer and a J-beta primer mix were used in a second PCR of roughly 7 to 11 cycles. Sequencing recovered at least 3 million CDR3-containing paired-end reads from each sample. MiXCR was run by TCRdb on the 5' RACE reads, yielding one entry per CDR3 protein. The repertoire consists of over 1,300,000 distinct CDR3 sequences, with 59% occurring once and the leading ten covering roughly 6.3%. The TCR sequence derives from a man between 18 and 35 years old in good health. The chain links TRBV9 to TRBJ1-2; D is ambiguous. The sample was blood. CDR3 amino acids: CASSPGMEGYTF. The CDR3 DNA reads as TGTGCCAGTTCCCCGGGGATGGAGGGCTACACCTTC.